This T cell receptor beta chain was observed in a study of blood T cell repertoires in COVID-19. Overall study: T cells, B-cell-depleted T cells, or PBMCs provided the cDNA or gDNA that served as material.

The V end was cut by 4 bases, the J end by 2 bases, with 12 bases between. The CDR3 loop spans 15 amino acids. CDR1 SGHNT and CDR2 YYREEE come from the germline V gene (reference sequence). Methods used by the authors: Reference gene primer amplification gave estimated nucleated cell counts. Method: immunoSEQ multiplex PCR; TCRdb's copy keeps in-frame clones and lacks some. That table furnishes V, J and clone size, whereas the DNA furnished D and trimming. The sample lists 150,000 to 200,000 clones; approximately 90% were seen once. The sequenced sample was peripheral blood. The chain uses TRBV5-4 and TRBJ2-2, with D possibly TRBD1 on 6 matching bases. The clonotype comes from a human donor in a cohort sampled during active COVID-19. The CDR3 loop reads CASSSKQGNTGELFF. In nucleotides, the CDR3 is TGTGCCAGCAGCAGTAAACAGGGAAACACCGGGGAGCTGTTTTTT.